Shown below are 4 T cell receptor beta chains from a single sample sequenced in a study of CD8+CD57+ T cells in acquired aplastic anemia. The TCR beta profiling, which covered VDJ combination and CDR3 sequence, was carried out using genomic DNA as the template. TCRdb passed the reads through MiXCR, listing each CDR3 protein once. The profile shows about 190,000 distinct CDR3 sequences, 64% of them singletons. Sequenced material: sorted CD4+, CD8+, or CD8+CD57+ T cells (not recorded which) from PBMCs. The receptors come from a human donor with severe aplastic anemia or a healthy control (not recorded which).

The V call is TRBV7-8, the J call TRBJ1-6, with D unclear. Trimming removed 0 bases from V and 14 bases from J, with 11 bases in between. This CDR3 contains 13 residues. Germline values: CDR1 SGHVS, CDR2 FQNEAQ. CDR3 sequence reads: CASSLASREALHF. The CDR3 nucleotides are TGTGCCAGCAGCTTAGCGTCGAGAGAGGCCCTCCACTTT.

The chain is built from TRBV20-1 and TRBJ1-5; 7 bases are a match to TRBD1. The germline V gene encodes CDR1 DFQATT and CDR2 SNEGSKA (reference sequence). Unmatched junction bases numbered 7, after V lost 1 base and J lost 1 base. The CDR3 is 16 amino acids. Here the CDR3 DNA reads TGCAGTGCTAGAGTAAGGGGGCGCGGGAGCAATCAGCCCCAGCATTTT. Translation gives CSARVRGRGSNQPQHF.

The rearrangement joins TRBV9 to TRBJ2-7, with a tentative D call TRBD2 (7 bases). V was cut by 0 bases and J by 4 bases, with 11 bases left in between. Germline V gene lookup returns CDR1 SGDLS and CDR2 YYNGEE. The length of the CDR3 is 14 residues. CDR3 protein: CASSVEQGGYEQYF. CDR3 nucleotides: TGTGCCAGCAGCGTAGAACAGGGAGGGTACGAGCAGTACTTC.

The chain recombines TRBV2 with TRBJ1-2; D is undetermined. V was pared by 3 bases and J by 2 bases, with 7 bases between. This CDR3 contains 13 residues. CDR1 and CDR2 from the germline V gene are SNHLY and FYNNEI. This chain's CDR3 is CASSETPNYGYTF. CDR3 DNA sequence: TGTGCCAGCAGTGAGACACCGAACTATGGCTACACCTTC.